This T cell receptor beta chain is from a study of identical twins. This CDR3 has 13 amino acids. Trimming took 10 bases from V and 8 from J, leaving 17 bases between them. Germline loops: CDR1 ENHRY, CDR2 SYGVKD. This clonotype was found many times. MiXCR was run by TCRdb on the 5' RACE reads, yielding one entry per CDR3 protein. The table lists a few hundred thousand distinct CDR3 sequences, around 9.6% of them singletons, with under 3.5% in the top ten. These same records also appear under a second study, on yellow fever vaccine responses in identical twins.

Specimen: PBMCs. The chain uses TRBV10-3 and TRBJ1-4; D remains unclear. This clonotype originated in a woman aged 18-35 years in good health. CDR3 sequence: CASEGRKGEKLFF. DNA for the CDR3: TGTGCCAGCGAGGGAAGGAAAGGAGAAAAACTGTTTTTT.